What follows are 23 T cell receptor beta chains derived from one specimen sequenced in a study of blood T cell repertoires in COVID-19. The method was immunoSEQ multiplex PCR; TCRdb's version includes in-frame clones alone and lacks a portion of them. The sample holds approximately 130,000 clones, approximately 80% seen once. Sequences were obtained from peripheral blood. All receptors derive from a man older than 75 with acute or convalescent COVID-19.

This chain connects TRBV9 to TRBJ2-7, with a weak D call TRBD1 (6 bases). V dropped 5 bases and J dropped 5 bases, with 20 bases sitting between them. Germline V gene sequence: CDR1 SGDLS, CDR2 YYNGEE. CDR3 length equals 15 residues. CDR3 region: CASSPQSRTVHEQYF. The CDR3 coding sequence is TGTGCCAGCAGTCCTCAGAGCCGGACAGTCCACGAGCAGTACTTC.

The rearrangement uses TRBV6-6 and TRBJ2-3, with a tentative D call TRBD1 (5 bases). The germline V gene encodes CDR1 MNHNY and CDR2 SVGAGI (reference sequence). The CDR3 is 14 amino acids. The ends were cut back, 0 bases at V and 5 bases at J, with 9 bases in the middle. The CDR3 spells CASSYSGDGDTQYF. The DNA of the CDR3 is TGTGCCAGCAGTTACTCAGGGGATGGAGATACGCAGTATTTT.

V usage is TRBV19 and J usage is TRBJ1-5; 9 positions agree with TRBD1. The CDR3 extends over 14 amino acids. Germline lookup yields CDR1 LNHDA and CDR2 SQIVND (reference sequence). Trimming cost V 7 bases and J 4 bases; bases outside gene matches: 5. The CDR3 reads CASKGQGLNQPQHF. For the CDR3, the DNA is TGTGCCAGTAAGGGACAGGGATTAAATCAGCCCCAGCATTTT.

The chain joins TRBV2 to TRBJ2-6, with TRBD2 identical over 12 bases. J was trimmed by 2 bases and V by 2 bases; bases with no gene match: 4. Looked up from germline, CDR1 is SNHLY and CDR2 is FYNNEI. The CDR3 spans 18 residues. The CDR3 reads CASSELLAGGAGANVLTF. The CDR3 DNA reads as TGTGCCAGCAGTGAATTGCTAGCGGGGGGGGCTGGGGCCAACGTCCTGACTTTC.

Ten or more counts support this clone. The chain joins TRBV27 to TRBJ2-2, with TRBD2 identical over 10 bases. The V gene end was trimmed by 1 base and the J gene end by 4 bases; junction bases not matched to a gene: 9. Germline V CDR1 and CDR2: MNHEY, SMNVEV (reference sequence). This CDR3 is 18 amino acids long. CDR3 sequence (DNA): TGTGCCAGCAGTTTATATATAGCGGGGGGCCTTAGCACCGGGGAGCTGTTTTTT. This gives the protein CASSLYIAGGLSTGELFF.

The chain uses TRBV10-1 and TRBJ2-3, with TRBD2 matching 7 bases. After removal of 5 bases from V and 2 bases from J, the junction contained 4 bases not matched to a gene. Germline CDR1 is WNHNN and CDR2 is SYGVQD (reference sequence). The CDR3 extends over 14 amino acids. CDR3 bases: TGCGCCAGCAGTCGGGACTATACCACAGATACGCAGTATTTT. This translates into CASSRDYTTDTQYF.

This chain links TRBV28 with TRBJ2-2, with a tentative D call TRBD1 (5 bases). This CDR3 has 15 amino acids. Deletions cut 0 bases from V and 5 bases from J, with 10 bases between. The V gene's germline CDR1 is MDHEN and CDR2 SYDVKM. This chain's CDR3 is CASSLWTASTGELFF. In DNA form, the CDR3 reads TGTGCCAGCAGTTTATGGACAGCTAGTACCGGGGAGCTGTTTTTT.

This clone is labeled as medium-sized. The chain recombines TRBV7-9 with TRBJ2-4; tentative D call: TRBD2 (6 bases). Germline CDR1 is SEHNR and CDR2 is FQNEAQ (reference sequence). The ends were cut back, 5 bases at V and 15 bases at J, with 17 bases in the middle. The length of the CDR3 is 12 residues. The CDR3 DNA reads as TGTGCCAGCAGCCCAGGGAGGTCGGTACGGTACTTC. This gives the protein CASSPGRSVRYF.

The CDR3, as DNA: TGTGCCAGCAGCCCCGGGGGGGCGCGGTACAATGAGCAGTTCTTC. It yields the protein CASSPGGARYNEQFF. This chain connects TRBV3-1 (or the pseudogene TRBV3-2) to TRBJ2-1, with TRBD2 identical over 8 bases. V shed 4 bases and J 4 bases; nucleotides not matched to a gene: 6. The germline V gene encodes CDR1 LGHDT and CDR2 YNNKEL (reference sequence). The CDR3 extends over 15 amino acids.

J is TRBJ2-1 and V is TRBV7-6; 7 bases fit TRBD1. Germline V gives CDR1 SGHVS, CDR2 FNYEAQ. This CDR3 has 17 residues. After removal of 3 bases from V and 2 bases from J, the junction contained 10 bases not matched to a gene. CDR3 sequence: CASSLGSRQGTYNEQFF. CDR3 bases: TGTGCCAGCAGCTTGGGTTCTCGACAGGGCACCTACAATGAGCAGTTCTTC.

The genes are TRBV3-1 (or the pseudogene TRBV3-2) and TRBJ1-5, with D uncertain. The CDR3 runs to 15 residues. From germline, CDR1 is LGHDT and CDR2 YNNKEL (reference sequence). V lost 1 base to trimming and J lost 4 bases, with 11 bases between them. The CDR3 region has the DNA TGTGCCAGCAGCCAAGGTCCGCTACCAAATCAGCCCCAGCATTTT. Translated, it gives CASSQGPLPNQPQHF.

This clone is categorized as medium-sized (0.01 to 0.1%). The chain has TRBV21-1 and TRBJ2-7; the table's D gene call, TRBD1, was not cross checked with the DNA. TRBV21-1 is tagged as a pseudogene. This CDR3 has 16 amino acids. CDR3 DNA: TGTGCCAGCAGCAACCCTAGCGGACAGGGGATTTACGAGCAGTACTTC. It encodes CASSNPSGQGIYEQYF.

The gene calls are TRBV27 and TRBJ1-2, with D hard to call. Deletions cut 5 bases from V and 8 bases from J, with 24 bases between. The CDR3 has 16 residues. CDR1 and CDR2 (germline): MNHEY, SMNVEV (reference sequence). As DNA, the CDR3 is TGTGCCAGCAGTCCCTACCCCCGTTTAAGTCCCTCCGGCTACACCTTC. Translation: CASSPYPRLSPSGYTF.

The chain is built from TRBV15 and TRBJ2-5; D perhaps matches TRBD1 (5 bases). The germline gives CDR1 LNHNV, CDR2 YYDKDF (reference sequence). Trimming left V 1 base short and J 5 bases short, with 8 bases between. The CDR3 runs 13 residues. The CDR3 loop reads CATSRAGWETQYF. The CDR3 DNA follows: TGTGCCACCAGCAGAGCAGGGTGGGAGACCCAGTACTTC.

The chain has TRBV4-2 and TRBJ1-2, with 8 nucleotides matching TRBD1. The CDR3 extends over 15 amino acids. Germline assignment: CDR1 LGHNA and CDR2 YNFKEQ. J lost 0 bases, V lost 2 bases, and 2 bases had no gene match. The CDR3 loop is CASSQPDRANYGYTF. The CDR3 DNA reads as TGTGCCAGCAGCCAACCGGACAGGGCTAACTATGGCTACACCTTC.

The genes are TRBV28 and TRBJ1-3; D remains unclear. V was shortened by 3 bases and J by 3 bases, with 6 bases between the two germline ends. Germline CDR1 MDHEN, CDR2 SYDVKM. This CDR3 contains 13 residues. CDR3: CASSLRLGNTIYF. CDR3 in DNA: TGTGCCAGCAGTTTGAGGCTTGGAAACACCATATATTTT.

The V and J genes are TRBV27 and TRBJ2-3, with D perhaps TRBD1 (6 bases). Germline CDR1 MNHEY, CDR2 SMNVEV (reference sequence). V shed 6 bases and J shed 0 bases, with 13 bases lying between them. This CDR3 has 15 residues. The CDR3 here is CASRPGQESTDTQYF. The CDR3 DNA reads TGTGCCAGCAGACCGGGACAAGAGAGCACAGATACGCAGTATTTT.

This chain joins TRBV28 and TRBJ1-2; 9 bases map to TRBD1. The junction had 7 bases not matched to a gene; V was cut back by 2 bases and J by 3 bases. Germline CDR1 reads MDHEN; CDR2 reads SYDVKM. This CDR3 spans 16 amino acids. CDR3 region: CASSLNRGRSDYGYTF. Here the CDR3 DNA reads TGTGCCAGCAGTTTAAACAGGGGGCGCTCCGACTATGGCTACACCTTC.

The CDR3 sequence: CASSPNQGGGYTF. The CDR3 DNA is TGTGCCAGCTCACCAAACCAGGGGGGCGGCTACACCTTC. V is TRBV18 and J is TRBJ1-2; the match to TRBD1 covers 7 bases. CDR1 and CDR2 from the germline V gene are KGHSH and LQKENI. The CDR3 loop spans 13 amino acids. V lost 2 bases, J lost 8 bases, and 5 bases stayed unmatched.

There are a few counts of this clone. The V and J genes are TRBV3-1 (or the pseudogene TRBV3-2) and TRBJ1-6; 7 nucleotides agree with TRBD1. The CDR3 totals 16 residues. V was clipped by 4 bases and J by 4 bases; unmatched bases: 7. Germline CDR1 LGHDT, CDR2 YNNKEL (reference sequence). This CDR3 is CASSPTGVKYNSPLHF. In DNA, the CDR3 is TGTGCCAGCAGCCCAACAGGGGTGAAGTATAATTCACCCCTCCACTTT.

The CDR3 reads CAWRQDNQPQHF. CDR3 DNA: TGTGCCTGGAGGCAGGACAATCAGCCCCAGCATTTT. V and J are TRBV30 and TRBJ1-5; D remains ambiguous. CDR3 length: 12 residues. Germline V gives CDR1 GTSNPN, CDR2 SVGIG (reference sequence). The V end was cut by 3 bases, the J end by 3 bases, with 6 bases between.

In DNA form, the CDR3 reads TGTGCCAGCAGTCAACCCCCCGGGGACATTCAGTACTTC. Translated, it gives CASSQPPGDIQYF. V and J are TRBV3-1 (or the pseudogene TRBV3-2) and TRBJ2-4, with D possibly TRBD2 on 5 matching bases. V was cut by 6 bases and J by 8 bases, with 14 bases left in between. Germline V CDR1 and CDR2: LGHDT, YNNKEL (reference sequence). The CDR3 runs to 13 residues.

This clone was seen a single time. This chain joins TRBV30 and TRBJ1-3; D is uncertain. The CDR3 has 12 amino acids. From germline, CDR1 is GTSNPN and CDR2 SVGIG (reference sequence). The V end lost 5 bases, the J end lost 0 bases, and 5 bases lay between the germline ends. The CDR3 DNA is TGTGCCTGGCGGGGCTCTGGAAACACCATATATTTT. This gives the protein CAWRGSGNTIYF.